The TCR beta chain under discussion was sequenced for a study of shared clonotypes between healthy human individuals. The method was immunoSEQ multiplex PCR; TCRdb's version includes in-frame clones alone and lacks a portion of them. The sample contains some 2 million clones, approximately 94% of which appear only once. The CDR3 sequence is 13 residues long. V was cut by 10 bases and J by 4 bases, with 17 bases left in between. Germline V gene data show CDR1 as SNHLY and CDR2 as FYNNEI. The naive CD8 fraction comprised CD45RO-negative cells positively selected for CCR7 and excluded terminally differentiated effector memory CD45RA+ cells.

Sequenced sample: naive CD8+ T cells sorted from blood. This clonotype was obtained from a young man in good health. This chain connects TRBV2 to TRBJ2-7; D tentatively reads TRBD1 or TRBD2 (5 bases each). In DNA form, the CDR3 reads TGTGCCACCACAGTGGGACGAACTTACGAGCAGTACTTC. Translation gives CATTVGRTYEQYF.